These 8 T cell receptor beta chains share one sample of origin, sequenced in a study of blood T cell repertoires in COVID-19. TCRdb keeps only in-frame clones here, not all; method: immunoSEQ multiplex PCR. In the table there are 29,000 or so clones, 85% to 90% of which are singletons. Material for sequencing was peripheral blood. The origin of the receptors is a man aged 55 to 70 with acute or convalescent COVID-19.

The chain is built from TRBV7-9 and TRBJ1-1; 7 bases are shared with TRBD1. V was clipped by 3 bases and J by 1 base; unmatched bases: 11. CDR1 is SEHNR, CDR2 FQNEAQ, per germline (reference sequence). The CDR3 spans 17 residues. The CDR3, as DNA: TGTGCCAGCAGCTTCCCCCACAGGGGTGAGGCGAACACTGAAGCTTTCTTT. Translating gives CASSFPHRGEANTEAFF.

This clone showed up just once. This chain joins TRBV15 and TRBJ2-1, with 7 nucleotides matching TRBD1. The CDR3 loop spans 14 amino acids. J gave up 4 bases and V 5 bases, and 5 bases lay outside the gene matches. CDR1 is LNHNV, CDR2 YYDKDF, per germline (reference sequence). As DNA, the CDR3 is TGTGCCACCAGCGACAAGGGACAGTACAATGAGCAGTTCTTC. It translates to CATSDKGQYNEQFF.

This rearrangement joins TRBV5-4 to TRBJ1-1; 7 nucleotides line up with TRBD1. Looked up from germline, CDR1 is SGHNT and CDR2 is YYREEE (reference sequence). The CDR3 extends over 14 amino acids. V trimming: 4 bases; J trimming: 1 base; junction bases outside the gene matches: 4. The CDR3, as DNA: TGTGCCAGCAGCCTCCGGGACAGGAACACTGAAGCTTTCTTT. This codes for CASSLRDRNTEAFF.

The chain employs TRBV4-2 and TRBJ2-2, with TRBD2 matching over 9 bases. Trimming at V came to 1 base and at J to 3 bases, leaving 0 bases not matched to a gene. This CDR3 region has 15 residues. Germline V CDR1 and CDR2: LGHNA, YNFKEQ. The CDR3 DNA reads as TGTGCCAGCAGCCAAGGGACTAGCGACACCGGGGAGCTGTTTTTT. Amino acids: CASSQGTSDTGELFF.

V usage is TRBV10-1 and J usage is TRBJ2-1, with D perhaps matching TRBD2 (5 bases). Trimming took 9 bases from V and 0 from J, leaving 15 bases between them. Germline-derived CDR1 and CDR2 are WNHNN and SYGVQD (reference sequence). The CDR3 loop spans 15 amino acids. The CDR3 spells CASSGFGDSYNEQFF. The CDR3 DNA reads as TGCGCCAGTTCTGGTTTCGGGGACTCCTACAATGAGCAGTTCTTC.

The V and J genes are TRBV5-3 and TRBJ1-5; no clear D gene. Being an ORF, TRBV5-3 has a function that is uncertain. V gave up 1 base and J gave up 11 bases, with 7 bases separating them. The CDR3 is made up of 11 amino acids. As DNA, the CDR3 is TGTGCCAGAAGCTTGTCGAGCTCCCAGCATTTT. Encoded protein: CARSLSSSQHF.

The chain has TRBV11-2 and TRBJ2-2; D is perhaps TRBD2 (5 bases). With 2 bases removed from V and 2 bases from J, the gap between germline ends came to 12 bases. Looked up from germline, CDR1 is SGHAT and CDR2 is FQNNGV. The CDR3 has 16 residues. CDR3 nucleotides: TGTGCCAGCAGCTTATCGACGGGATTTAACACCGGGGAGCTGTTTTTT. This gives the protein CASSLSTGFNTGELFF.

This clone appeared once. The V and J genes are TRBV5-1 and TRBJ2-1; the D gene is possibly TRBD1 (5 bases). Trimming removed 0 bases from V and 4 bases from J, with 14 bases in between. The germline V gene has CDR1 SGHRS and CDR2 YFSETQ. The CDR3 is 16 amino acids. The CDR3 sequence is CASSLVGLGGYNEQFF. For the CDR3, the DNA is TGCGCCAGCAGCTTGGTGGGGCTAGGTGGTTACAATGAGCAGTTCTTC.